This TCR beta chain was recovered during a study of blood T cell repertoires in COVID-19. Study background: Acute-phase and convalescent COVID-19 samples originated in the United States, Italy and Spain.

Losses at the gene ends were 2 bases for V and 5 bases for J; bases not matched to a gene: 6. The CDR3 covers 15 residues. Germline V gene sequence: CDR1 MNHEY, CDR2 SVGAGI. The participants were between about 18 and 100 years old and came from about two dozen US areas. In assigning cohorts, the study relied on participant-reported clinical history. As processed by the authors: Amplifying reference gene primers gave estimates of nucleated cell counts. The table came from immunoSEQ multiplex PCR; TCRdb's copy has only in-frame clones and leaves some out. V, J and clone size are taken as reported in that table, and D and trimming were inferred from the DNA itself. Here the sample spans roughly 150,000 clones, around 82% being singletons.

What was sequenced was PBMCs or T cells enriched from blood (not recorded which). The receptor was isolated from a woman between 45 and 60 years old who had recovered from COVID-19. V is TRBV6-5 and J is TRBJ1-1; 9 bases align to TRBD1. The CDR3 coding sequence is TGTGCCAGCAGTTACGGGGGACAGGGTTGGACTGAAGCTTTCTTT. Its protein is CASSYGGQGWTEAFF.